What follows are 29 T cell receptor beta chains derived from one specimen sequenced in a study of T cells in Graves' hyperthyroidism and ophthalmopathy. The TCR beta CDR3 regions underwent amplification using RNA transcripts as the source. In the first-round RT-PCR of the TCR CDR3, the HTBI primer set was used. TCRdb recomputed calls from the multiplex PCR reads with MiXCR, one row per CDR3 protein. The sample has about 640,000 distinct CDR3 sequences; roughly 46% are singletons. The sequencing sample was made of peripheral blood or thyroid tissue (not recorded which). The source of these receptors is an adult man with Graves' disease, either hyperthyroidism or ophthalmopathy (not recorded which).

This clonotype came up a few times. The rearrangement uses TRBV20-1 and TRBJ2-5, with TRBD2 matching over 10 bases. This CDR3 comprises 16 residues. V lost 4 bases and J lost 1; bases outside the gene matches: 9. Germline V CDR1 and CDR2: DFQATT, SNEGSKA (reference sequence). The CDR3 spells CSATPGTSELQETQYF. CDR3 coding DNA: TGCAGTGCTACTCCCGGGACTAGCGAGCTCCAAGAGACCCAGTACTTC.

V and J are TRBV7-2 and TRBJ1-2; maybe TRBD1 (5 bases). Deletions cut 4 bases from V and 12 bases from J, with 15 bases between. The CDR3 is made up of 12 amino acids. From germline, CDR1 is SGHTA and CDR2 FQGNSA. CDR3 loop: CASSSGLAGHTF. CDR3 coding DNA: TGTGCCAGCAGCTCGGGACTAGCGGGCCACACCTTC.

The table lists this clonotype with many counts. The rearrangement links TRBV7-9 to TRBJ2-5, with 7 bases aligning to TRBD1. The CDR3 is 16 residues long. Losses at the gene ends were 4 bases for V and 5 bases for J; bases not matched to a gene: 13. CDR1 SEHNR and CDR2 FQNEAQ come from the germline V gene (reference sequence). The CDR3 protein is CASSSRYRGMVETQYF. CDR3 DNA: TGTGCCAGCAGCTCACGCTACAGGGGAATGGTGGAGACCCAGTACTTC.

The chain carries TRBV20-1 and TRBJ2-7; 8 positions match TRBD1. The CDR3 length is 16 residues. Germline V gene sequence: CDR1 DFQATT, CDR2 SNEGSKA (reference sequence). J gave up 2 bases and V 6 bases, and 15 bases lay outside the gene matches. CDR3 bases: TGCAGTGCCAACCCCCCTCGGACAGGGCGAACCTACGAGCAGTACTTC. Translating gives CSANPPRTGRTYEQYF.

The chain has TRBV12-3 or TRBV12-4 and TRBJ1-3; D not certain. The CDR3 length is 12 residues. Deletions cut 6 bases from V and 7 bases from J, with 10 bases between. CDR3 bases: TGTGCCAGCAGCCCACCCTGGAACACCATATATTTT. It codes for CASSPPWNTIYF.

This clonotype was counted only a few times. This rearrangement joins TRBV19 to TRBJ1-4; D not certain. Germline assignment: CDR1 LNHDA and CDR2 SQIVND (reference sequence). V was pared by 6 bases and J by 0 bases, with 8 bases between. The CDR3 is 14 residues long. Here the CDR3 reads CASSQDPTNEKLFF. CDR3 sequence (DNA): TGTGCCAGTAGCCAGGATCCAACTAATGAAAAACTGTTTTTT.

This clonotype was counted ten times or more. The rearrangement uses TRBV7-8 and TRBJ1-2; D might be TRBD1 (6 bases). Trimming removed 4 bases from V and 7 bases from J, with 16 bases in between. Germline loops: CDR1 SGHVS, CDR2 FQNEAQ. This CDR3 is 14 amino acids long. The CDR3 DNA reads as TGTGCCAGCAGCTCAGATACAGGGTTCGGTGGCTACACCTTC. Its translation is CASSSDTGFGGYTF.

This clonotype was seen repeatedly, ten times or more. The chain joins TRBV7-9 to TRBJ2-7; D possibly corresponds to TRBD1 (7 bases). The CDR3 contains 17 residues. CDR1 and CDR2 from the germline V gene are SEHNR and FQNEAQ (reference sequence). V was shortened by 4 bases and J by 5 bases, with 24 bases between the two germline ends. Written as DNA, the CDR3 is TGTGCCAGCAGCTCGGACCTGGGGCACAGGGGAGGCAACGAGCAGTACTTC. Amino acid sequence: CASSSDLGHRGGNEQYF.

This clonotype was recorded at least ten times. The rearrangement uses TRBV10-3 and TRBJ2-5; 8 bases fit TRBD2. The length of the CDR3 is 13 residues. Germline CDR1 is ENHRY and CDR2 is SYGVKD. With 6 bases clipped from V and 3 bases from J, the junction kept 3 bases outside the gene matches. CDR3 in DNA: TGTGCCATCAGCCGAGCGGGGGAAGAGACCCAGTACTTC. Amino acids: CAISRAGEETQYF.

J is TRBJ2-7 and V is TRBV2, with D perhaps given as TRBD1 or TRBD2 (5 bases each). CDR1 is SNHLY and CDR2 is FYNNEI in the germline V gene. This CDR3 contains 16 residues. The V and J ends lost 3 bases and 4 bases respectively, with 19 bases between them. The chain's CDR3 is CASSEVTGAGHYEQYF. CDR3 coding DNA: TGTGCCAGCAGTGAGGTAACCGGGGCAGGACATTACGAGCAGTACTTC.

CDR3 sequence reads: CASSPPKASNQPQHF. In DNA, the CDR3 is TGTGCCAGCAGCCCCCCGAAGGCTAGCAATCAGCCCCAGCATTTT. The chain links TRBV28 to TRBJ1-5, with D hard to call. V lost 6 bases to trimming and J lost 0 bases, with 12 bases between them. The CDR3 runs to 15 residues. Germline CDR1 MDHEN, CDR2 SYDVKM.

At least ten counts were recorded for this clonotype. The chain recombines TRBV7-9 with TRBJ1-4; D gene ambiguous. CDR1 SEHNR and CDR2 FQNEAQ come from the germline V gene (reference sequence). The CDR3 runs 14 residues. V gave up 4 bases and J gave up 0 bases, with 6 bases separating them. The DNA for the CDR3 is TGTGCCAGCAGCTCCAGCCCAACTAATGAAAAACTGTTTTTT. Its protein product is CASSSSPTNEKLFF.

V gene TRBV5-4 combines with J gene TRBJ1-4; 7 positions agree with TRBD1. Trimming cost V 4 bases and J 5 bases; bases outside gene matches: 8. In germline, CDR1 is SGHNT, CDR2 YYREEE (reference sequence). CDR3 length equals 15 residues. CDR3 bases: TGTGCCAGCAGCGTGTTTGGACAGGACAATGAAAAACTGTTTTTT. This codes for CASSVFGQDNEKLFF.

This clonotype has a handful of counts. The V call is TRBV12-3 or TRBV12-4, the J call TRBJ1-1; 7 bases line up with TRBD1. CDR3 length: 16 amino acids. The trim removed 8 bases at V and 1 base at J, leaving 13 bases unmatched. The CDR3 bases are TGTGCCAGCTCCCGGACAGGACTGCTTCAGAACACTGAAGCTTTCTTT. It yields the protein CASSRTGLLQNTEAFF.

This chain joins TRBV29-1 and TRBJ2-5, with TRBD2 as a possible D gene (5 bases). The CDR3 runs 15 residues. Germline CDR1 reads SQVTM; CDR2 reads ANQGSEA. Trimming removed 7 bases from V and 4 bases from J, with 22 bases in between. The CDR3 reads CSEAEVGTEGETQYF. CDR3 coding DNA: TGCAGCGAGGCAGAGGTCGGCACTGAGGGAGAGACCCAGTACTTC. The complete variable domain, with remaining parts taken from reference TRBV29-1 and TRBJ2-5, reads SAVISQKPSRDICQRGTSLTIQCQVDSQVTMMFWYRQQPGQSLTLIATANQGSEATYESGFVIDKFPISRPNLTFSTLTVSNMSPEDSSIYLCSEAEVGTEGETQYFGPGTRLLVL.

This clonotype has a single count. The CDR3 DNA sequence: TGTGCCACCAGTGAGCGGACAGGAGGGAATCAGCCCCAGTACTTC. Its protein is CATSERTGGNQPQYF. V gene TRBV24-1 combines with J gene TRBJ2-5, with D possibly matching TRBD1 (7 bases). CDR1 is KGHDR and CDR2 is SFDVKD in the germline V gene. This CDR3 contains 15 residues. The V and J ends lost 4 bases and 9 bases respectively, with 20 bases between them.

As regards this clonotype: The germline gene is not matched at one end of the junction; a read error may be the cause. V usage is TRBV7-6 and J usage is TRBJ1-5, with 8 bases that match TRBD1. CDR1 is SGHVS and CDR2 is FNYEAQ in the germline V gene. This CDR3 contains 15 residues. CDR3 protein: CASSQEQGDHQPQHF. The DNA of the CDR3 is TGCGCCAGCAGCCAAGAACAGGGGGATCATCAGCCCCAGCATTTT.

The table lists this clonotype with a few counts. This rearrangement joins TRBV19 to TRBJ2-5; TRBD1 matches 7 bases. J lost 5 bases, V lost 6 bases, and 6 bases had no gene match. The CDR3 extends over 13 amino acids. Germline V gene sequence: CDR1 LNHDA, CDR2 SQIVND (reference sequence). CDR3 bases: TGTGCCAGTAGGAAACAGGGGACCGAGACCCAGTACTTC. Protein: CASRKQGTETQYF.

A few counts support this clonotype. An end of the junction differs from the germline gene, which may be a read error. V is TRBV10-3 and J is TRBJ2-5; D unresolved. There are 13 residues in the CDR3. CDR1 and CDR2 from the germline V gene are ENHRY and SYGVKD. CDR3 sequence (DNA): TGTGCCAGCAGTTTCGGACCGGCTGGTACCCAGTACTTC. Translated: CASSFGPAGTQYF.

The chain couples TRBV7-3 to TRBJ2-7; 10 positions match TRBD1. This CDR3 contains 15 residues. J was trimmed by 4 bases and V by 1 base; bases with no gene match: 4. Looked up from germline, CDR1 is SGHTA and CDR2 is FQGTGA. CDR3 region: CASSLKWDRGYEQYF. Here the CDR3 DNA reads TGTGCCAGCAGCTTAAAGTGGGACAGGGGTTACGAGCAGTACTTC.

The rearrangement links TRBV7-9 to TRBJ1-5; D is ambiguous. Trimming shortened V by 1 base and J by 4 bases, and 8 bases separated the two germline ends. The CDR3 length is 14 residues. Per germline, CDR1 SEHNR and CDR2 FQNEAQ (reference sequence). Here the CDR3 reads CASSLGPLNQPQHF. In nucleotides, the CDR3 is TGTGCCAGCAGCTTAGGACCTCTTAATCAGCCCCAGCATTTT.

The rearrangement joins TRBV9 to TRBJ1-1; D gene unclear. The CDR3 runs 13 residues. Germline assignment: CDR1 SGDLS and CDR2 YYNGEE. The V end was cut by 0 bases, the J end by 2 bases, with 5 bases between. This chain's CDR3 is CASSVEINTEAFF. CDR3 sequence (DNA): TGTGCCAGCAGCGTAGAGATAAACACTGAAGCTTTCTTT.

The J gene is TRBJ1-4, the V gene TRBV2; D is ambiguous. CDR3 length equals 16 residues. V dropped 5 bases and J dropped 0 bases, with 13 bases sitting between them. Germline CDR1 SNHLY, CDR2 FYNNEI. The CDR3 DNA follows: TGTGCCAGCAGTCCGTTACCGGGCGCAACTAATGAAAAACTGTTTTTT. Amino acid sequence: CASSPLPGATNEKLFF. Drawing the rest from reference TRBV2 and TRBJ1-4, the complete variable domain is EPEVTQTPSHQVTQMGQEVILRCVPISNHLYFYWYRQILGQKVEFLVSFYNNEISEKSEIFDDQFSVERPDGSNFTLKIRSTKLEDSAMYFCASSPLPGATNEKLFFGSGTQLSVL.

CDR3 sequence: CSARDRGPYSPLHF. As DNA, the CDR3 is TGCAGTGCTAGAGACCGGGGCCCCTATTCACCCCTCCACTTT. V is TRBV20-1 and J is TRBJ1-6; tentative D call: TRBD1 (5 bases). The V gene's germline CDR1 is DFQATT and CDR2 SNEGSKA (reference sequence). V was trimmed by 0 bases and J by 8 bases, leaving 11 bases between them. The CDR3 sequence is 14 residues long.

The chain uses TRBV29-1 and TRBJ1-2; 8 bases agree with TRBD1. Germline V gene data show CDR1 as SQVTM and CDR2 as ANQGSEA. Losses at the gene ends were 3 bases for V and 6 bases for J; bases not matched to a gene: 3. The CDR3 runs 12 residues. This CDR3 reads CSVDRGRDGYTF. The CDR3 DNA reads TGCAGCGTTGACAGGGGGCGAGATGGCTACACCTTC.

The chain carries TRBV10-3 and TRBJ2-3; possibly TRBD2 for D (6 bases). V gave up 6 bases and J gave up 9 bases, with 13 bases separating them. The CDR3 is 12 amino acids. The germline V gene encodes CDR1 ENHRY and CDR2 SYGVKD. The CDR3 spells CAISASVATQYF. CDR3 sequence (DNA): TGTGCCATCAGCGCTAGCGTCGCAACGCAGTATTTT.

The rearrangement uses TRBV4-1 and TRBJ1-5; TRBD1 matches at 8 bases. V shed 0 bases, J shed 4 bases, and the junction held 5 bases outside the gene matches. Germline V gene lookup returns CDR1 MGHRA and CDR2 YSYEKL. The CDR3 is 16 amino acids. The CDR3 nucleotides are TGCGCCAGCAGCCAAGAGAGGGACAGGAGAAATCAGCCCCAGCATTTT. Protein: CASSQERDRRNQPQHF.

CDR3 protein: CASSIGGGYQETQYF. CDR3 coding DNA: TGTGCCAGTAGTATAGGGGGGGGGTACCAAGAGACCCAGTACTTC. The chain recombines TRBV19 with TRBJ2-5; 7 nucleotides match TRBD2. Germline CDR1 and CDR2: LNHDA and SQIVND (reference sequence). Trimming removed 1 base from V and 0 bases from J; junction bases left unmatched: 2. CDR3 length: 15 residues.

The V and J genes are TRBV24-1 and TRBJ2-3; 11 nucleotides match TRBD2. The V and J ends lost 3 bases and 2 bases, in that order; junction bases with no gene match: 9. The CDR3 runs to 18 residues. In germline, CDR1 is KGHDR, CDR2 SFDVKD. CDR3 loop: CATSDIAPGLADTDTQYF. The CDR3 region has the DNA TGTGCCACCAGTGATATCGCGCCGGGACTAGCGGACACAGATACGCAGTATTTT.